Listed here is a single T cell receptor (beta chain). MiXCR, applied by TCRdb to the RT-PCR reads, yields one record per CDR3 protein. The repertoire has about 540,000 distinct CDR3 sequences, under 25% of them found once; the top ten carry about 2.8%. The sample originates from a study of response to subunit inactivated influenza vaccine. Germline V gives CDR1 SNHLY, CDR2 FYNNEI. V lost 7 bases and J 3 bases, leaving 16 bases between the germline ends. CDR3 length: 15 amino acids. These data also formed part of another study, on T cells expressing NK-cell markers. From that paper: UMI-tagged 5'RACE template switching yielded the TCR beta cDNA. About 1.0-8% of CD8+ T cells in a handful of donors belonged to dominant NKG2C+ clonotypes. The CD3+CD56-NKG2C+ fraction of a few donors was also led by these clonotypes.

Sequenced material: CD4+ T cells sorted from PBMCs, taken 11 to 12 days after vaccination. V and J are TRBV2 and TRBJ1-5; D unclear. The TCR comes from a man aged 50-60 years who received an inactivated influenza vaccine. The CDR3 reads CASTPERASNQPQHF. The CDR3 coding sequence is TGTGCCAGCACCCCGGAGAGGGCCTCCAATCAGCCCCAGCATTTT.